This T cell receptor beta chain was profiled in a study of CD8+ T cells in alopecia areata. This clone is a singleton in its sample. Germline assignment: CDR1 MNHEY and CDR2 SMNVEV (reference sequence). V lost 4 bases to trimming and J lost 4 bases, with 11 bases between them. CDR3 length: 13 amino acids. cDNA reverse transcribed from extracted RNA served as the sequencing template. Produced via immunoSEQ multiplex PCR; TCRdb's table is partial and in-frame only. The sample records about 180,000 clones, 51% being singletons. The treatment here: oral pan-JAK inhibitor, 5-10 mg twice daily. Peripheral blood, together with lesional scalp punch biopsies, was collected from alopecia areata patients.

This TCR came from a human donor with alopecia areata. The input for sequencing was CD8+ T cells sorted from blood, taken at week 52, from a patient treated with tofacitinib. The chain uses TRBV27 and TRBJ2-7; TRBD1 is a possible D gene (6 bases). CDR3: CASSSSQGYEQYF. The CDR3 DNA sequence: TGTGCCAGCAGTTCCTCACAGGGATACGAGCAGTACTTC.